Below, 8 T cell receptor beta chains from the same sample are listed, as sequenced in a study of cytomegalovirus exposure and HLA in healthy donors. The PCR was carried out with 60 Vbeta primers and 13 Jbeta primers. Sequencing used immunoSEQ multiplex PCR; TCRdb keeps in-frame clones, though not all of them. The sample has about 150,000 clones, around 80% seen once. Sequenced sample: PBMCs. The receptor set was obtained from a man aged 30 to 39 in good health.

The chain couples TRBV7-3 to TRBJ1-2; D not certain. CDR1 and CDR2 from the germline V gene are SGHTA and FQGTGA. The CDR3 contains 18 residues. V shed 5 bases and J shed 8 bases, with 30 bases lying between them. The CDR3 DNA reads as TGTGCCAGCAGCCCCCGCCCCGACATGTCGCAAGTTCGAGAGGGCTACACCTTC. This sequence encodes CASSPRPDMSQVREGYTF.

The table lists this clone with a few counts. The rearrangement joins TRBV7-9 to TRBJ2-1; TRBD2 matches 7 bases. The V and J ends lost 5 bases and 7 bases, in that order; junction bases with no gene match: 8. There are 14 residues in the CDR3. Germline loops: CDR1 SEHNR, CDR2 FQNEAQ (reference sequence). CDR3 sequence reads: CASSLGTTWNEQFF. The CDR3 nucleotides are TGTGCCAGCAGCCTTGGGACTACTTGGAATGAGCAGTTCTTC.

This clone was recorded only once. V gene TRBV27 combines with J gene TRBJ2-5, with TRBD1 matching 11 bases. The CDR3 is 16 amino acids. The V gene end was trimmed by 4 bases and the J gene end by 1 base; junction bases not matched to a gene: 5. The germline gives CDR1 MNHEY, CDR2 SMNVEV (reference sequence). CDR3 region: CASSSPGTGGQETQYF. CDR3 bases: TGTGCCAGCAGTTCCCCCGGGACAGGGGGCCAAGAGACCCAGTACTTC.

The V gene is TRBV11-1, the J gene TRBJ1-5; D unresolved. V shed 1 base and J shed 9 bases, with 16 bases lying between them. The CDR3 spans 15 residues. Per the germline V gene, CDR1 is SGHAT and CDR2 is FQDESV (reference sequence). CDR3 in amino acids: CASSLVVQFIRPQHF. In DNA form, the CDR3 reads TGTGCCAGCAGCTTAGTAGTACAGTTTATTAGGCCCCAGCATTTT.

This clone was picked up one time. This chain links TRBV7-2 with TRBJ2-5; TRBD2 aligns across 7 bases. This CDR3 has 14 residues. The germline gives CDR1 SGHTA, CDR2 FQGNSA. J was trimmed by 5 bases and V by 4 bases; bases with no gene match: 7. CDR3 nucleotides: TGTGCCAGCAGCTACATGGGACTACGCGAGACCCAGTACTTC. Protein product: CASSYMGLRETQYF.

This CDR3 reads CASSLWQGQDYGYTF. CDR3 DNA sequence: TGTGCCAGCAGCTTGTGGCAGGGGCAGGACTATGGCTACACCTTC. V usage is TRBV5-5 and J usage is TRBJ1-2, with D perhaps TRBD1 (6 bases). V lost 1 base and J lost 3, with 13 bases in between. The CDR3 spans 15 residues. In germline, CDR1 is SGHKS, CDR2 YYEKEE (reference sequence).

The DNA for the CDR3 is TGTGCCAGCAGTTTCTCGGCTAGCTTTTTATCCGAGCAGTACTTC. Translating gives CASSFSASFLSEQYF. V is TRBV27 and J is TRBJ2-7; D might be TRBD2 (5 bases). The germline V gene has CDR1 MNHEY and CDR2 SMNVEV (reference sequence). This CDR3 has 15 amino acids. Trimming left V 3 bases short and J 6 bases short, with 18 bases between.

The chain carries TRBV7-9 and TRBJ2-7; TRBD1 matches 8 bases. The CDR3 runs to 13 residues. Germline V CDR1 and CDR2: SEHNR, FQNEAQ (reference sequence). V lost 5 bases and J lost 5; bases outside the gene matches: 5. For the CDR3, the DNA is TGTGCCAGCAGCCCCACAGGGGGTCACGAGCAGTACTTC. Its translation: CASSPTGGHEQYF. The full variable domain, its missing parts supplied by reference TRBV7-9 and TRBJ2-7, is DTGVSQNPRHKITKRGQNVTFRCDPISEHNRLYWYRQTLGQGPEFLTYFQNEAQLEKSRLLSDRFSAERPKGSFSTLEIQRTEQGDSAMYLCASSPTGGHEQYFGPGTRLTVT.